The clone carrying this TCR beta chain was seen only a few times. Its target is unknown. The sample belongs to a study of CD8 T cells in ankylosing spondylitis. Study-level points and caveats: Researchers reportedly found disease-linked clones significantly enriched in matched ankylosing spondylitis synovial fluid. Roughly eight highly homologous variants made up a TCR beta motif, and this motif appeared characteristic of ankylosing spondylitis blood. A subset of motif variants has previously been described in the synovial fluid and blood of reactive arthritis.

Trimming pared 7 bases from V and 0 bases from J, leaving 14 bases between. This CDR3 is built from 15 residues. From germline, CDR1 is SGHRS and CDR2 YFSETQ. It was by quantitative 5'-RACE with molecular barcodes that TCR beta libraries were made. One entry per CDR3 protein results from TCRdb running MiXCR on the 5' RACE reads. Among about 260,000 distinct CDR3 sequences, 20% were seen once, and the ten largest hold less than 9%. The material sequenced was blood, either unsorted or a sorted T cell fraction (not recorded which). This receptor was identified in a male donor with ankylosing spondylitis or in good health (not recorded which). The chain joins TRBV5-1 to TRBJ2-1, with D tentatively TRBD1 or TRBD2 (5 bases each). CDR3 loop: CASLGDPSSYNEQFF. For the CDR3, the DNA is TGCGCCAGCCTGGGGGACCCTAGCTCCTACAATGAGCAGTTCTTC.